The sequence of this T cell receptor (beta chain) was determined in a study of shared clonotypes between healthy human individuals. Clones were read by immunoSEQ multiplex PCR, and TCRdb kept only the in-frame ones, dropping some. This table has some 580,000 clones, about 98% appearing once. Germline V lookup: CDR1 SGHNT, CDR2 YYREEE (reference sequence). CDR3 size: 16 residues. Germline trimming cut 0 bases from V and 6 bases from J; bases unmatched to any gene: 7. CD45RO-negative, CCR7-positively selected cells formed the naive CD8 fraction, excluding terminally differentiated effector memory CD45RA+ cells.

This TCR came from a man aged 30 to 45 in good health. Source material: naive CD8+ T cells sorted from blood. The chain combines TRBV5-4 with TRBJ2-2; 8 bases are a match to TRBD2. The CDR3: CASSLAGLGVAGELFF. CDR3 coding DNA: TGTGCCAGCAGCTTGGCGGGACTAGGCGTCGCCGGGGAGCTGTTTTTT.